This T cell receptor beta chain derives from a study of shared clonotypes between healthy human individuals. V lost 3 bases and J lost 2; bases outside the gene matches: 1. The germline gives CDR1 SGHAT, CDR2 FQNNGV. The CDR3 contains 13 residues. Sequencing used immunoSEQ multiplex PCR; TCRdb keeps in-frame clones, though not all of them. The profile covers a few hundred thousand clones, with around 87% appearing a single time and 15% to 20% taken by the ten largest. Notes on this clone: A far larger clone is a single base away, which makes a read error likely. Other nucleotide sequences in the sample specify the same CDR3.

The origin of this receptor is a man between 18 and 35 years old in good health. Sequenced sample: memory CD8+ T cells sorted from blood. Subset indicated: CD45RO+ cells pooled with CCR7-negative TemRA cells. The rearrangement links TRBV11-2 to TRBJ2-7, with 7 bases fitting TRBD1. The CDR3 loop is CASSLGQTYEQYF. Here the CDR3 DNA reads TGTGCCAGCAGCTTGGGACAGACCTACGAGCAGTACTTC.